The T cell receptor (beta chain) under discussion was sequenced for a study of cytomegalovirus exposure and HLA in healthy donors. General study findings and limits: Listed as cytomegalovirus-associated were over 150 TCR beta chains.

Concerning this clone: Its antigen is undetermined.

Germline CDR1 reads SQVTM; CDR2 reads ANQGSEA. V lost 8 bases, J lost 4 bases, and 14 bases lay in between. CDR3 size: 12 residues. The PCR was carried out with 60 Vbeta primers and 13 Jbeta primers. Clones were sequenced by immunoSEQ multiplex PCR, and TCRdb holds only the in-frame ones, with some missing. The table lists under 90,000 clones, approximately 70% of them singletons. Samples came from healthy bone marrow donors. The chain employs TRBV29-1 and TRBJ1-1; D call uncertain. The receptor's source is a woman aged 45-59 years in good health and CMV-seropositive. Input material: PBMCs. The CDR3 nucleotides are TGCAGCCCCGATTTGCAGTTCACTGAAGCTTTCTTT. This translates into CSPDLQFTEAFF.